This TCR beta chain was sequenced for a study of cytomegalovirus exposure and HLA in healthy donors listed by TCRdb under 2017. For the wider study: An earlier analysis of several hundred of the donors reported more than 250 Gb of sequence data and 100 million to 140 million unique TCR beta sequences from roughly 200 million T cells. About 310 gigabases of sequencing data and tens of millions of unique TCR sequences were included in an early release covering around 650 HLA-typed donors. Among the roughly 410 genotyped donors, around 81% belonged to the genetic ancestry cluster associated with self-reported Caucasian donors. The study was designed to test whether signatures of past pathogen exposure could be identified by cataloging public T cell receptors. Using immunosequencing, the study profiled T cell repertoires from around 670 subjects and related those repertoires to cytomegalovirus serostatus. Along with the approximately 620-subject first cohort, a separate validation cohort of around 120 different subjects was used. To predict cytomegalovirus infection status, the study brought together high-throughput TCR immunosequencing, statistical association of individual TCRs with disease status, and machine learning. To study patterns of TCR occurrence, a later analysis re-analyzed previously published TCR beta repertoires from 700 or so donors and added high-resolution HLA genotyping. In the later analysis, no new phenotypic data were used to find candidate immune exposures; instead, reliance was placed on TCR beta sequences and their occurrence across donors. An earlier analysis of 587 of the donors applied high-throughput TCR beta sequencing to assess whether each TCR beta V gene segment acted as functional or pseudogenic. Donor age, sex, ethnicity and CMV serostatus were collected together with the repertoire data. In a later genetic analysis, genome-wide SNP genotypes for about 65% of the roughly 700 donors were used, and that subset was treated as a discovery cohort. All discovery cohort repertoires had been generated using a single sequencing platform. Class I and class II HLA loci were covered by the typing at four-digit resolution. The number of typed donors differed by locus: roughly 620-630 for A, B, C, DRB1 and DQB1; approximately 520 for DQA1; 606 for DPA1; and some 470 for DPB1. Because of strong linkage in the cohort, roughly five DR-DQ haplotypes were treated as single units for association and clustering. On average, roughly 250,000 unique TCR beta nucleotide sequences were sequenced per donor among 398 genotyped donors of the cohort, with 15% to 20% of those sequences being non-productive. Overall study outcomes, separate from this receptor: A total of roughly 160 TCR beta chains were listed by the study as associated with cytomegalovirus. A later analysis found that most CMV-associated TCR beta chains appeared HLA-restricted, with HLA associations seemingly driven largely by CMV exposure. According to a later analysis, parvovirus B19, influenza, CMV and Epstein-Barr virus appeared linked to several top co-occurrence clusters. Assigning TCR associations to individual alleles was difficult when HLA alleles, especially DR and DQ, strongly co-occurred. Because some donors lacked HLA typing at each locus, the association tests relied only on the typed subset. The classifier was reported to diagnose cytomegalovirus status with high specificity and sensitivity in both the original cohort and the validation cohort. According to a later genetic analysis, donors in an Asian-associated ancestry cluster had fewer N-insertions in productive TCRs than the approximately 650-donor mean. Most TCR sequences were seen in very few donors, while some public TCRs were found in many individuals. The earlier analysis of a few hundred of the donors excluded 15 to 20 rarely observed V segments, including chromosome 9 orphons, because counts were too low. In an earlier analysis of some 500 of the donors, most TCR beta V segments were observed in productive rearrangements about 90% or about 30% of the time, broadly matching IMGT annotations. Specific HLA alleles were associated with over 15,000 TCR beta sequences at a false discovery rate of 0.05 in a later analysis. According to the authors, the approach could potentially be generalized to other disease states and immunological phenotypes. A further reported finding was that TCR beta sequences accurately predicted the HLA-A and HLA-B alleles for most subjects in the first cohort. Some IMGT-functional V segments, including TRBV6-2 and TRBV6-3, could not be told apart with the 87-base-pair reads, so those segments were excluded. Roughly uniform sequencing depth across donors was assumed in presence/absence analyses, although this assumption may not hold. A later genetic analysis associated a missense DCLRE1C variant with V-gene and J-gene trimming of TCR beta chains, and an independent cohort replicated the association. According to a later analysis, TCR association rates differed among HLA loci, with DRB1 alleles showing the most associated TCRs and HLA-C alleles showing the fewest. This cohort had only TCR beta chains sequenced, and the lack of alpha or paired-chain data limited which features could be detected. A few of the identified cytomegalovirus-associated TCR beta chains were confirmed in vitro to be specific for cytomegalovirus antigens. The only immune exposure information available for the cohort was CMV serostatus. In a later analysis, HLA-associated TCR beta chains showed more clonal expansion and lower generation probabilities than non-associated chains that were equally common. A cluster of highly shared sequence variants was judged likely to be a technical artifact of the sequencing pipeline. Correlated functional status among segregating V segments might reflect linkage disequilibrium, but an unknown experimental factor could not be ruled out.

The cohort comprised 710 or so healthy bone marrow donors. All cohort members were sampled while nominally healthy, although unrecorded immune exposures were likely present. The donor was CMV seronegative and belonged to the group of 350 or so seronegative cohort members. Every donor gave a peripheral blood sample, and the peripheral blood mononuclear cells from that sample were used for TCR beta sequencing. Genomic DNA extraction from the blood cell samples was performed with the Qiagen DNeasy Blood Extraction Kit. Comment on this clone: Its antigen specificity is not known. Within one base of it there is no much larger clone, and no base qualities were kept.

From a lookup of the germline V gene, CDR1 and CDR2 are MGHDK and SYGVNS. The CDR3 runs 13 amino acids, cysteine and phenylalanine included. Just CDR3 DNA is preserved here, 39 bases in frame from base 1. The library was prepared using the immunoSEQ multiplex PCR assay. A mixture of 60 forward primers for TCR Vbeta segments and 13 reverse primers for TCR Jbeta segments was used in the multiplex PCR. A multiplex PCR assay on genomic DNA amplified the CDR3 region of rearranged TCR beta genes. The Illumina HiSeq System was used to sequence the amplified TCR beta libraries as 87-base-pair reads. The paper's data handling went like this. In a later analysis, 70 million to 95 million unique TCR beta chains were counted across the roughly 610 repertoires, and about 10 million of these chains were shared by at least two donors. Raw reads were error-corrected and collapsed into unique sequences by a nearest-neighbor algorithm in which closely related sequences were merged to remove PCR and sequencing errors. CDR3 sequences were aligned to IMGT reference sequences to assign V, D and J gene segments. For a sequence to be retained, a match of at least six nucleotides was required to both a V gene segment and a J gene segment. Rearrangements were classified as productive when the CDR3 lacked stop codons and remained in frame with V and J, and all other rearrangements were classified as non-productive. Following IMGT convention, CDR3 was defined as the stretch from the second conserved V-encoded cysteine to the conserved J-encoded phenylalanine. The earlier analysis of about 610 of the donors excluded sequences that lacked an unambiguous match to a single V gene segment. In an earlier analysis of 450 to 700 of the donors, V segments were called functional above 56.7% productive rearrangements and were called segregating when the between-donor standard deviation exceeded 5%. A statistical classification framework was built for diagnosing cytomegalovirus status from the catalog of TCR beta chain sequences. In a later analysis, V and J genes were assigned by comparing TCR nucleotide sequences against IMGT/GENE-DB human TR gene sequences. In a later analysis, CDR3 sequences and most-parsimonious VDJ recombination scenarios were assigned using the TCRdist pipeline. In a later analysis, each TCR beta chain was defined by its CDR3 amino acid sequence together with its V-gene family, and reads without a unique V-gene family were excluded. To address suspected cross-contamination and a sequencing artifact, a later analysis removed a few hundred highly shared, low-generation-probability nucleotide sequences. In a later analysis, a clonal expansion index for each public chain was calculated from normalized within-repertoire ranks of inferred template counts. In a later analysis, generation probabilities were computed with a VDJ recombination model fitted to out-of-frame rearrangements, and the resulting probabilities were checked against IGoR. In a later analysis, hypergeometric tests were used to score TCR-TCR, TCR-HLA and TCR-CMV co-occurrence, with a repertoire-size bias correction applied to TCR pairs. A later analysis estimated false discovery rates by permuting HLA or CMV assignments 20 times. In a later analysis, co-occurring TCRs were grouped using DBSCAN, and TCRdist sequence similarity was added for clustering within HLA-allele-positive subsets. Co-occurrence clustering excluded repertoires with fewer than 30,000 or more than 120,000 public chains, plus five with anomalous nucleotide sharing. Entries here come from immuneACCESS through TCRdb and include only in-frame sequences with V and J called. Some clones fail to appear in such tables; in the studies checked, an unresolved V gene covers under half of the shortfall, and the cause of the remainder is unknown. V and J calls plus clone size are reproduced from that table; the DNA served to infer D and trimming. In this sample the table shows more than 110,000 clones, around 77% of which occur a single time. The ten largest clones add up to approximately 2.3% of the sample.

The origin of this receptor is a man in his thirties or forties in good health and CMV-seronegative. This sequence uses TRBV25-1 and TRBJ2-5; the D gene is possibly TRBD2, with 6 bases matching. The J call is uncertain, as TRBJ2-7 better fits the DNA end. Sequences were obtained from PBMCs. The DNA reads TGTGCCAGCAGTATTACGGGACTCTACGAGCAGTACTTC. Its product reads: CASSITGLYEQYF.